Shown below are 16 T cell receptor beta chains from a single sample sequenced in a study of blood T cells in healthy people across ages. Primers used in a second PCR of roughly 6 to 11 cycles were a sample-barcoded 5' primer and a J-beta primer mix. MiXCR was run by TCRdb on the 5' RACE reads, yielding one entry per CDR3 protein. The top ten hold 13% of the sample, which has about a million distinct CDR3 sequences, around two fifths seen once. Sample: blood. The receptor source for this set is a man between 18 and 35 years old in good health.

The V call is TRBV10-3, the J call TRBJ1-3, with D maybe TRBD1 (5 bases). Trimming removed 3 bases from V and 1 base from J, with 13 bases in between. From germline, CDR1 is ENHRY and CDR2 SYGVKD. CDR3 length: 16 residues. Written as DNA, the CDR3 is TGTGCCATCAGTGATGGGACCGGACTTTCTGGAAACACCATATATTTT. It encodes CAISDGTGLSGNTIYF.

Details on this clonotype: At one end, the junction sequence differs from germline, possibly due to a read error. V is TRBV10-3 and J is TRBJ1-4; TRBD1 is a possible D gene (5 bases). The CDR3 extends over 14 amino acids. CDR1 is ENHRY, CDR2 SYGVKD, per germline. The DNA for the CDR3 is TGTGCCATCAGTGCAACGACAGAAAATGAAAAACTGTTTTTC. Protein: CAISATTENEKLFF.

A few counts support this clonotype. As DNA, the CDR3 is TGCAGTGCGCCATTGACAGTTAACTATGGCTACACCTTC. It translates to CSAPLTVNYGYTF. The chain uses TRBV20-1 and TRBJ1-2; D is perhaps TRBD1 (5 bases). CDR3 length equals 13 residues. Germline-derived CDR1 and CDR2 are DFQATT and SNEGSKA (reference sequence). V was shortened by 6 bases and J by 1 base, with 12 bases between the two germline ends.

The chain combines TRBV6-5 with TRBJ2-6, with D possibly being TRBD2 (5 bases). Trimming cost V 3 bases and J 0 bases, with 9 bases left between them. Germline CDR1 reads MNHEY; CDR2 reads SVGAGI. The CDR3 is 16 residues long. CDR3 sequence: CASSYDGDSGANVLTF. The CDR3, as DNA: TGTGCCAGCAGTTATGACGGGGACTCTGGGGCCAACGTCCTGACTTTC.

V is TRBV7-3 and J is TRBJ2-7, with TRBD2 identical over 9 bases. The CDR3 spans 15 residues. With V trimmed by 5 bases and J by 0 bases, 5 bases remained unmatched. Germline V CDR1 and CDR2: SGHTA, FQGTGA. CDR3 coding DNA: TGTGCCAGCAGCCCGAGCGGGGGGAGCTCCTACGAGCAGTACTTC. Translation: CASSPSGGSSYEQYF.

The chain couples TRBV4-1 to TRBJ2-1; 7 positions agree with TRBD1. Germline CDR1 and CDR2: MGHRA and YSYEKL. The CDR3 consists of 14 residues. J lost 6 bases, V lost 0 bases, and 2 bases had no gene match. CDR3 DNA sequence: TGCGCCAGCAGCCAAGAGGGACAGAGCAATGAGCAGTTCTTC. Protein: CASSQEGQSNEQFF.

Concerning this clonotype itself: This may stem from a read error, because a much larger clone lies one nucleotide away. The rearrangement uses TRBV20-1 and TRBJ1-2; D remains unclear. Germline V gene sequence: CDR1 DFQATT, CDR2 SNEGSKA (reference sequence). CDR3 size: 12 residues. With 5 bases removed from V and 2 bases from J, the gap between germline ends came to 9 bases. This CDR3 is CSAGKENYGYTF. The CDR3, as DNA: TGCAGTGCTGGTAAGGAGAACTATGGCTACACCTTC.

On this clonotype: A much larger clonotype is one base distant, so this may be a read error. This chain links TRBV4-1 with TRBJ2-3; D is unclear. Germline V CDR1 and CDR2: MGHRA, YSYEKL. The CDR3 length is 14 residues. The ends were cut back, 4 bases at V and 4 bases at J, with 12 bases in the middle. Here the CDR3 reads CASSRSQSPDTQYF. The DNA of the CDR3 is TGCGCCAGCAGCCGAAGCCAGAGCCCAGATACGCAGTATTTT.

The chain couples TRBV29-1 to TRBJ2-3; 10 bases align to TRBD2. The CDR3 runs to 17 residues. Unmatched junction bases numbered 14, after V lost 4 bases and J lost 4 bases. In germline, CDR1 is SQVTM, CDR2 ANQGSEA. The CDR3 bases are TGCAGCGTTGGAGTAGCGGGGGGCTACAATAGGCCAGATACGCAGTATTTT. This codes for CSVGVAGGYNRPDTQYF.

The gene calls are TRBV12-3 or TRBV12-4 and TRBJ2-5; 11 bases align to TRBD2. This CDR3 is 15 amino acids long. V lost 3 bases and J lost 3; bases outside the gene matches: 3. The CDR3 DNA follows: TGTGCCAGCAGTTTGGGGACTAGCGGTAAAGAGACCCAGTACTTC. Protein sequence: CASSLGTSGKETQYF.

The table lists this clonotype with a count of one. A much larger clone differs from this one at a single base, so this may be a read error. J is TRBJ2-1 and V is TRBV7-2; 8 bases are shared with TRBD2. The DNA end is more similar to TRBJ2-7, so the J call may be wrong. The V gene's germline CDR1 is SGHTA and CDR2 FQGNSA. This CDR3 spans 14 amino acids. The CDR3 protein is CASSYGLAYNEQYF. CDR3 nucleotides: TGTGCCAGCAGCTACGGACTAGCTTACAATGAGCAGTACTTC.

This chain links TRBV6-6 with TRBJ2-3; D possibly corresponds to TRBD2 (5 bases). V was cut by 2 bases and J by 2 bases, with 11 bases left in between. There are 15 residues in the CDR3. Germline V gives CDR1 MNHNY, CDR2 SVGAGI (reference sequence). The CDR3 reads CASSYLGGYTDTQYF. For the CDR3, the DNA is TGTGCCAGCAGTTACCTCGGCGGGTACACAGATACGCAGTATTTT.

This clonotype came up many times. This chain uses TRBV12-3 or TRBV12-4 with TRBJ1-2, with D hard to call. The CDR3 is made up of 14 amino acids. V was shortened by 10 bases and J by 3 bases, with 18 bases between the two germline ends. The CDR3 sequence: CATSPRWVDYGYTF. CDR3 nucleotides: TGTGCCACCTCCCCGAGGTGGGTTGACTATGGCTACACCTTC.

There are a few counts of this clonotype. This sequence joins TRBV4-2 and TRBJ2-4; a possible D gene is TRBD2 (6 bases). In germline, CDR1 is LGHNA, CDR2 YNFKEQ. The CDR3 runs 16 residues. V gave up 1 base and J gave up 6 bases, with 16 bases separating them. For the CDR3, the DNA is TGTGCCAGCAGCCAAGGCGGGACGTGGGCACGAAACATTCAGTACTTC. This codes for CASSQGGTWARNIQYF.

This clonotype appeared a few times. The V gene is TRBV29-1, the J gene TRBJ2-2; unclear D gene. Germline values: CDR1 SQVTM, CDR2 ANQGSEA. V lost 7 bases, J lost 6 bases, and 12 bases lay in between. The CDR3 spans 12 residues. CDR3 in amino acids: CSAYYLSGELFF. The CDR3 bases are TGCAGCGCCTACTATTTATCCGGGGAGCTGTTTTTT.

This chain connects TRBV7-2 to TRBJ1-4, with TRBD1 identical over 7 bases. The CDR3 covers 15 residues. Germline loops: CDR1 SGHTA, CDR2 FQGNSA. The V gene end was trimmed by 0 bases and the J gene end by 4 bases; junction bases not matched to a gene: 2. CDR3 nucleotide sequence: TGTGCCAGCAGCTTAGCGGGACAGCTTAATGAAAAACTGTTTTTT. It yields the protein CASSLAGQLNEKLFF.